The T cell receptor beta chain under discussion was sequenced for a study of cytomegalovirus exposure and HLA in healthy donors. General study results and limits: In a later analysis, across HLA loci, associated TCR counts were highest for DRB1, lowest for HLA-C.

Among the donors, all were healthy bone marrow donors. Trimming cost V 8 bases and J 7 bases; bases outside gene matches: 6. Per germline, CDR1 ENHRY and CDR2 SYGVKD. This CDR3 contains 13 residues. Primers for the PCR totalled 60 Vbeta and 13 Jbeta. Sequencing was performed with immunoSEQ multiplex PCR; in TCRdb, only in-frame clones are kept and a portion is missing. Of some 190,000 clones listed, around 80% are singletons. Note on this clone: Antigen unknown.

The sequenced material came from PBMCs. V usage is TRBV10-3 and J usage is TRBJ1-4; 8 nucleotides line up with TRBD1. This clonotype was obtained from a woman in her twenties or thirties in good health and CMV-seropositive. This CDR3 is CAISGGAGEKLFF. Written as DNA, the CDR3 is TGTGCCATCTCAGGGGGCGCAGGTGAAAAACTGTTTTTT.